Shown below are 27 T cell receptor beta chains from a single sample sequenced in a study of regulatory T cells in long-lasting Graves disease. Described time point: persistent/refractory GD, antithyroid drugs over 5 years with positive TRAb. The TCR library used RNA extracted from PBMCs. Arm-PCR of CDR3 regions and iRepertoire HTBI primers were the basis on which TCR beta libraries were built. TCRdb re-called the multiplex PCR reads through MiXCR, storing one row per CDR3 protein. Among about 340,000 distinct CDR3 sequences listed, about 18% were seen once. The input for sequencing was peripheral blood mononuclear cells (PBMCs), taken when the disease was refractory, from a patient treated with antithyroid drugs. The receptors originated from a female donor with Graves disease.

Written as DNA, the CDR3 is TGCGCCAGATCCCTCCGGGACCTCGACTCGGGGGACACTGAAGCTTTCTTT. This codes for CARSLRDLDSGDTEAFF. The V and J genes are TRBV5-1 and TRBJ1-1; possible D gene TRBD1, 5 bases. V was pared by 8 bases and J by 3 bases, with 26 bases between. Germline-derived CDR1 and CDR2 are SGHRS and YFSETQ. The CDR3 is 17 residues long. Filled out from reference TRBV5-1 and TRBJ1-1, the complete variable domain reads KAGVTQTPRYLIKTRGQQVTLSCSPISGHRSVSWYQQTPGQGLQFLFEYFSETQRNKGNFPGRFSGRQFSNSRSEMNVSTLELGDSALYLCARSLRDLDSGDTEAFFGQGTRLTVV.

This clonotype appeared many times. This chain links TRBV29-1 with TRBJ1-5, with D perhaps TRBD1 (6 bases). Germline lookup yields CDR1 SQVTM and CDR2 ANQGSEA. The CDR3 is 15 residues long. The V gene lost 4 bases and the J gene lost 4 bases, with 17 bases spanning the gap. The CDR3 sequence: CSVAVETGTNQPQHF. CDR3 DNA: TGCAGCGTTGCGGTGGAGACTGGGACAAATCAGCCCCAGCATTTT.

This clonotype was seen a few times. Written as DNA, the CDR3 is TGTGCCAGCAGCCTACACTCCCAGGTCTCTTACGAGCAGTACTTC. This gives the protein CASSLHSQVSYEQYF. This chain connects TRBV7-2 to TRBJ2-7; no firm D call. The CDR3 contains 15 residues. The V end was cut by 5 bases, the J end by 4 bases, with 18 bases between. Germline loops: CDR1 SGHTA, CDR2 FQGNSA.

This clonotype was recorded many times. The chain recombines TRBV28 with TRBJ1-4; D gene uncertain. The CDR3 spans 15 residues. Trimming took 6 bases from V and 1 from J, leaving 12 bases between them. Germline V gives CDR1 MDHEN, CDR2 SYDVKM. CDR3 region: CASSSPGRTNEKLFF. The CDR3 region has the DNA TGTGCCAGCAGCTCCCCGGGGAGAACTAATGAAAAACTGTTTTTT.

This clonotype was observed at least ten times. The rearrangement links TRBV2 to TRBJ1-5, with D unresolved. Germline-derived CDR1 and CDR2 are SNHLY and FYNNEI. This CDR3 has 12 amino acids. V was cut by 3 bases and J by 6 bases, with 6 bases left in between. The CDR3 DNA reads as TGTGCCAGCAGTGAGATCAGTCAGCCCCAGCATTTT. Its translation: CASSEISQPQHF.

Details on this clonotype: A much larger clone differs by one base, so this may be a read error. The chain carries TRBV27 and TRBJ1-6; D is unclear. The CDR3 is 14 amino acids. From germline, CDR1 is MNHEY and CDR2 SMNVEV (reference sequence). CDR3 residues: CAGRPYKLGSPLHF. The CDR3 DNA sequence: TGTGCCGGCAGACCATATAAGTTGGGTTCACCCCTCCACTTT.

This clonotype appeared many times. The rearrangement joins TRBV28 to TRBJ2-7, with D unclear. The V gene's germline CDR1 is MDHEN and CDR2 SYDVKM. V lost 2 bases to trimming and J lost 3 bases, with 8 bases between them. The CDR3 length is 13 residues. CDR3 nucleotide sequence: TGTGCCAGCAGTTTAGAGACAAACTACGAGCAGTACTTC. Translation gives CASSLETNYEQYF.

The chain joins TRBV19 to TRBJ1-1; D is uncertain. Germline assignment: CDR1 LNHDA and CDR2 SQIVND (reference sequence). Trimming removed 5 bases at V and 3 bases at J, with 7 bases between. The CDR3 is made up of 12 amino acids. The CDR3 DNA reads as TGTGCCAGTAGTGCGGCGGACACTGAAGCTTTCTTT. Its protein is CASSAADTEAFF. The full variable domain, completed using reference TRBV19 and TRBJ1-1, is DGGITQSPKYLFRKEGQNVTLSCEQNLNHDAMYWYRQDPGQGLRLIYYSQIVNDFQKGDIAEGYSVSREKKESFPLTVTSAQKNPTAFYLCASSAADTEAFFGQGTRLTVV.

Only a few counts were recorded for this clonotype. This chain links TRBV27 with TRBJ2-3, with 7 bases that match TRBD1. Germline-derived CDR1 and CDR2 are MNHEY and SMNVEV (reference sequence). The J segment lost 8 bases and the V segment lost 4 bases, leaving 6 bases of the junction unmatched. The length of the CDR3 is 13 residues. The CDR3 DNA is TGTGCCAGCAGTTCACCACAGGGGAGTACGCAGTATTTT. Protein product: CASSSPQGSTQYF.

This clonotype appeared a few times. The rearrangement uses TRBV6-1 and TRBJ2-1; D uncertain. Per germline, CDR1 MNHNS and CDR2 SASEGT. Trimming stripped 5 bases from V and 5 bases from J, with 13 bases between. The CDR3 has 14 residues. The CDR3 protein is CASSPWAWDNEQFF. The CDR3 bases are TGTGCCAGCAGTCCCTGGGCTTGGGACAATGAGCAGTTCTTC.

This clonotype was picked up many times. The chain carries TRBV7-2 and TRBJ2-5, with 7 bases that match TRBD1. The V gene end was trimmed by 5 bases and the J gene end by 5 bases; junction bases not matched to a gene: 14. CDR3 size: 16 residues. The V gene's germline CDR1 is SGHTA and CDR2 FQGNSA. This chain's CDR3 is CASSPNRGRGRETQYF. In nucleotides, the CDR3 is TGTGCCAGCAGCCCAAACAGGGGCCGAGGTCGCGAGACCCAGTACTTC.

The table lists this clonotype with a few counts. This chain links TRBV2 with TRBJ2-4; TRBD2 matches 15 bases. Trimming took 7 bases from V and 0 from J; bases not matched to a gene: 7. The germline gives CDR1 SNHLY, CDR2 FYNNEI. The CDR3 has 18 residues. CDR3 amino acids: CASIGLAGGSGAKNIQYF. As DNA, the CDR3 is TGTGCCAGCATAGGACTAGCGGGAGGGAGCGGAGCCAAAAACATTCAGTACTTC. The variable domain in full, completed from reference TRBV2 and TRBJ2-4, reads EPEVTQTPSHQVTQMGQEVILRCVPISNHLYFYWYRQILGQKVEFLVSFYNNEISEKSEIFDDQFSVERPDGSNFTLKIRSTKLEDSAMYFCASIGLAGGSGAKNIQYFGAGTRLSVL.

This clonotype was found a few times. The chain carries TRBV5-1 and TRBJ1-1; 10 nucleotides agree with TRBD1. The CDR3 consists of 16 residues. Losses at the gene ends were 7 bases for V and 1 base for J; bases not matched to a gene: 10. Germline CDR1 and CDR2: SGHRS and YFSETQ. The CDR3 nucleotides are TGCGCCAGCTCCCCGGGACAGGGGACTACGAACACTGAAGCTTTCTTT. As protein: CASSPGQGTTNTEAFF. Full variable domain (rest looked up from reference TRBV5-1 and TRBJ1-1): KAGVTQTPRYLIKTRGQQVTLSCSPISGHRSVSWYQQTPGQGLQFLFEYFSETQRNKGNFPGRFSGRQFSNSRSEMNVSTLELGDSALYLCASSPGQGTTNTEAFFGQGTRLTVV.

This clonotype was recorded a few times. The chain's CDR3 is CASSLMGRGQSPLHF. CDR3 coding DNA: TGTGCCAGCAGCTTGATGGGTAGGGGGCAGTCACCCCTCCACTTT. V gene TRBV11-3 combines with J gene TRBJ1-6; 7 positions agree with TRBD1. V was pared by 3 bases and J by 10 bases, with 9 bases of the junction left unmatched. This CDR3 is 15 amino acids long. Germline-derived CDR1 and CDR2 are SGHNT and YENEEA.

The V gene is TRBV7-9, the J gene TRBJ2-7; TRBD2 is a possible D gene (5 bases). V shed 5 bases and J shed 3 bases, with 17 bases lying between them. The CDR3 loop spans 15 amino acids. Looked up from germline, CDR1 is SEHNR and CDR2 is FQNEAQ (reference sequence). The CDR3 DNA reads as TGTGCCAGCAGCCTCCCAGGCGGGTCACTCTACGAGCAGTACTTC. As protein: CASSLPGGSLYEQYF.

The table lists this clonotype with a few counts. The genes are TRBV7-9 and TRBJ2-7, with 7 bases that match TRBD1. In germline, CDR1 is SEHNR, CDR2 FQNEAQ (reference sequence). The CDR3 consists of 12 residues. Germline trimming cut 1 base from V and 12 bases from J; bases unmatched to any gene: 6. CDR3 loop: CASSLGQGTMYF. The CDR3 DNA is TGTGCCAGCAGCTTAGGACAGGGAACTATGTACTTC.

The chain joins TRBV19 to TRBJ2-7; 7 bases fit TRBD2. Germline CDR1 is LNHDA and CDR2 is SQIVND (reference sequence). The CDR3 totals 19 residues. J was trimmed by 3 bases and V by 4 bases; bases with no gene match: 21. CDR3 in DNA: TGTGCCAGTAGTAGTCCCGGTCGGGGGGAGCCAAGTCGGCACTACGAGCAGTACTTC. Residues: CASSSPGRGEPSRHYEQYF.

The V call is TRBV9, the J call TRBJ2-2; tentatively, D is TRBD1 or TRBD2 (5 bases each). V dropped 6 bases and J dropped 5 bases, with 14 bases sitting between them. CDR1 is SGDLS, CDR2 YYNGEE, per germline. The CDR3 is 14 amino acids. The CDR3, as DNA: TGTGCCAGCACCAGGGACCCAGGAACCGGGGAGCTGTTTTTT. Its translation is CASTRDPGTGELFF.

This chain links TRBV20-1 with TRBJ1-1; weak D call: TRBD1 (6 bases). V was cut by 0 bases and J by 5 bases, with 13 bases left in between. This CDR3 contains 14 residues. The germline CDR1 and CDR2 sequences are DFQATT and SNEGSKA (reference sequence). CDR3 bases: TGCAGTGCTAGAGATAGGGGGAGAGGAACTGAAGCTTTCTTT. It yields the protein CSARDRGRGTEAFF.

This clonotype was found many times. The chain recombines TRBV12-3 or TRBV12-4 with TRBJ2-2; D unclear. The V and J ends lost 7 bases and 1 base respectively, with 16 bases between them. This CDR3 region has 16 residues. The CDR3: CASTPGKERNTGELFF. CDR3 in DNA: TGTGCCAGCACCCCCGGAAAGGAACGGAACACCGGGGAGCTGTTTTTT.

V gene TRBV30 combines with J gene TRBJ1-3; TRBD1 matches 12 bases. The CDR3 contains 16 residues. The V segment lost 8 bases and the J segment 3 bases; nucleotides outside the gene matches: 11. Germline lookup yields CDR1 GTSNPN and CDR2 SVGIG (reference sequence). The CDR3 sequence is CAHNPGQGALGNTIYF. CDR3 nucleotides: TGTGCCCACAATCCGGGACAGGGGGCGCTTGGAAACACCATATATTTT.

This clonotype was found many times. The rearrangement links TRBV30 to TRBJ2-7, with D perhaps assigned TRBD1 or TRBD2 (7 bases each). This CDR3 comprises 15 residues. The germline V and J ends were trimmed by 1 base and 2 bases, with 15 bases remaining between them. Germline lookup yields CDR1 GTSNPN and CDR2 SVGIG (reference sequence). CDR3 coding DNA: TGTGCCTGGAGTGGTTTCGGGGGGACAGCCTACGAGCAGTACTTC. Protein: CAWSGFGGTAYEQYF.

Many counts were recorded for this clonotype. The V and J genes are TRBV6-1 and TRBJ1-1; D gene ambiguous. V was clipped by 8 bases and J by 1 base, with 11 bases between them. The CDR3 is 13 residues long. CDR1 and CDR2 (germline): MNHNS, SASEGT. CDR3 nucleotide sequence: TGTGCCAGCCGGGTAGCGCGGAACACTGAAGCTTTCTTT. Amino acid sequence: CASRVARNTEAFF.

This clonotype was recorded many times. The chain recombines TRBV12-3 or TRBV12-4 with TRBJ1-2, with a possible D match to TRBD1 (5 bases). CDR3 length: 15 amino acids. Trimming removed 7 bases from V and 5 bases from J, with 20 bases in between. CDR3 nucleotides: TGTGCCAGCATCCCGACCGGCGCGACAGTATATGGCTACACCTTC. Its translation is CASIPTGATVYGYTF.

About this clonotype itself: This may be a read error: a much more frequent sequence differs by one nucleotide. This CDR3 fails to terminate in the conserved phenylalanine or tryptophan, so it likely reflects a read error. V is TRBV6-2 or TRBV6-3 and J is TRBJ2-7, with D possibly matching TRBD2 (6 bases). V dropped 2 bases and J dropped 1 base, with 9 bases sitting between them. The CDR3 length is 14 residues. Germline V gene data show CDR1 as MNHEY and CDR2 as SVGEGT. DNA for the CDR3: TGTGCCAGCAGTTACATGCGGGGTTCCTACGAGCAGTACCTC. Translated, it gives CASSYMRGSYEQYL.

This clonotype was seen repeatedly, ten times or more. The chain carries TRBV12-3 or TRBV12-4 and TRBJ1-6; 7 nucleotides align to TRBD1. The V and J ends lost 8 bases and 5 bases, in that order; junction bases with no gene match: 9. The CDR3 consists of 15 residues. The DNA for the CDR3 is TGTGCCAGCGGGCCTGACAGGGTCGATAATTCACCCCTCCACTTT. This encodes CASGPDRVDNSPLHF.

This chain links TRBV14 with TRBJ2-2; 10 bases agree with TRBD2. Germline CDR1 reads SGHDN; CDR2 reads FVKESK. The CDR3 covers 16 residues. V lost 3 bases, J lost 0 bases, and 1 base stayed unmatched. CDR3 nucleotides: TGTGCCAGCAGCCAGCTAGCGGGGGCGAACACCGGGGAGCTGTTTTTT. This gives the protein CASSQLAGANTGELFF.